This T cell receptor (beta chain) emerged from a study of type 1 regulatory T cells. Study background: This in vitro CD4 product, T-allo10, is enriched for Tr1 cells and alloantigen-specific.

As to this clonotype: Its antigen is unknown.

V lost 10 bases, J lost 7 bases, and 12 bases stayed unmatched. The CDR3 has 16 residues. TCRdb redid the calling of the reads with MiXCR, one entry per CDR3 protein. Of roughly 62,000 distinct CDR3 sequences in the sample, roughly two thirds were seen once. This sequence joins TRBV12-3 or TRBV12-4 and TRBJ2-1; 14 positions agree with TRBD2. Sequencing used cultured non-Tr1 T cells, either the whole culture or a sorted T cell fraction (not recorded which). The sequence came from a human donor in good health. Written as DNA, the CDR3 is TGTGCCACCTCATTGGGGGGACTAGCGGGAGAAAATGAGCAGTTCTTC. It translates to CATSLGGLAGENEQFF.